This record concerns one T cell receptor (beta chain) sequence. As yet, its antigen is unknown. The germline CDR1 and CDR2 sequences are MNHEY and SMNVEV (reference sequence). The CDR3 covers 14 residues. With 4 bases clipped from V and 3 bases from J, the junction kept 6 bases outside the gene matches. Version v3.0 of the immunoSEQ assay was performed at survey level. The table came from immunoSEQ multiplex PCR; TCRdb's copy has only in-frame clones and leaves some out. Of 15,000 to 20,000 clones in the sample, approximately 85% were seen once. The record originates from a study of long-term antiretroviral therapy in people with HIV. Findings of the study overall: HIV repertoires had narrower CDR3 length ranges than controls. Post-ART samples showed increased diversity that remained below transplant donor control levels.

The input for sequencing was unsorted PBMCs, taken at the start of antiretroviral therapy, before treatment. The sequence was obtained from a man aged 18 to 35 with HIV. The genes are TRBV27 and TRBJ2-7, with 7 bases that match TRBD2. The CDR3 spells CASSSSGGNYEQYF. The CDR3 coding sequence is TGTGCCAGCAGTTCTAGCGGCGGGAACTACGAGCAGTACTTC.